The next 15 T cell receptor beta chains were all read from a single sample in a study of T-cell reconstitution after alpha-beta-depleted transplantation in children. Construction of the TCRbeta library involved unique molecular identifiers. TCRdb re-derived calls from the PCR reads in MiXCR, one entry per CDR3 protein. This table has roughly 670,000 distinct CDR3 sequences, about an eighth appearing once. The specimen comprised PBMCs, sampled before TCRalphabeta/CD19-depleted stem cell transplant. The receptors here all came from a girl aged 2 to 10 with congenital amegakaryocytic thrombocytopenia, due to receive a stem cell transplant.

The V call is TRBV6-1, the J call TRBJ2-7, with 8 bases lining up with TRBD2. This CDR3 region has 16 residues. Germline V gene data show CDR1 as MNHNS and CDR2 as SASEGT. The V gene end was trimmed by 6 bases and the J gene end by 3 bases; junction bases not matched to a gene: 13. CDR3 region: CASSLPGGAGVYEQYF. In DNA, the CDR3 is TGTGCCAGCAGCCTACCTGGTGGAGCGGGAGTCTACGAGCAGTACTTC.

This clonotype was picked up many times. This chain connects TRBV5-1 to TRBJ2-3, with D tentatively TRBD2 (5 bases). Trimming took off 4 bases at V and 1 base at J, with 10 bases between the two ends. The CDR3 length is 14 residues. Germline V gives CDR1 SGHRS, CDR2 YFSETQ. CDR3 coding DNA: TGCGCCAGCAGCGAAGTTAGCGGCACAGATACGCAGTATTTT. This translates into CASSEVSGTDTQYF.

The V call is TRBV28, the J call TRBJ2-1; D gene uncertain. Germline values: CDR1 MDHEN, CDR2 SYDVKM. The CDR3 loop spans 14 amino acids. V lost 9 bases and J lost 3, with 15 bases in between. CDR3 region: CARSLRLDYNEQFF. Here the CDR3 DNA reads TGTGCCAGGAGCTTGCGGCTCGACTACAATGAGCAGTTCTTC.

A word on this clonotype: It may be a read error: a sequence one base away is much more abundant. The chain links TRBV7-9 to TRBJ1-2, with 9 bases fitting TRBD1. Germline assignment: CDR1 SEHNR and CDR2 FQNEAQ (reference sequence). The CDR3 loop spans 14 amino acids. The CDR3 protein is CASSMGQGLYGYIF. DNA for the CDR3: TGTGCCAGCAGCATGGGACAGGGCCTCTATGGCTACATCTTC. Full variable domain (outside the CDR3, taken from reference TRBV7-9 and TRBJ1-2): DTGVSQNPRHKITKRGQNVTFRCDPISEHNRLYWYRQTLGQGPEFLTYFQNEAQLEKSRLLSDRFSAERPKGSFSTLEIQRTEQGDSAMYLCASSMGQGLYGYIFGSGTRLTVV.

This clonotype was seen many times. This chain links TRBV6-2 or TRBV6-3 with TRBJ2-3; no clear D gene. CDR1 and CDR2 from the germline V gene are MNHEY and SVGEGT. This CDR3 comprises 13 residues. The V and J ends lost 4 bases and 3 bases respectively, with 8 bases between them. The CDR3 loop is CASSSVGTDTQYF. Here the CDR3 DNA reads TGTGCCAGCAGTTCTGTGGGGACAGATACGCAGTATTTT.

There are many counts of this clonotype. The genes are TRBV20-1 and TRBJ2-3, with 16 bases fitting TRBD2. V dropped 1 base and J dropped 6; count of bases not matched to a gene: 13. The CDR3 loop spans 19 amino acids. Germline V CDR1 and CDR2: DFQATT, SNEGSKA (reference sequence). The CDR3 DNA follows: TGCAGTGCTAGAGGTGCCGGGACTAGCGGGAGGGCTAGATTGGATACGCAGTATTTT. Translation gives CSARGAGTSGRARLDTQYF.

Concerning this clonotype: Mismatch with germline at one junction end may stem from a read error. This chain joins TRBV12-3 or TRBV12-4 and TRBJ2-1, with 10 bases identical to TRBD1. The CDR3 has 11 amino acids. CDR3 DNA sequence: TGTGCCAGCGTTGATGACAGGGGGCTCTACTTC. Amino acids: CASVDDRGLYF.

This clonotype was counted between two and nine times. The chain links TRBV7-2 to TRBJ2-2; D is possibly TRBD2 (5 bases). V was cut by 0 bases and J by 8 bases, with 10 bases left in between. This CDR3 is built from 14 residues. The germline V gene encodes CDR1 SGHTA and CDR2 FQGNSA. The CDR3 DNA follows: TGTGCCAGCAGCTTAGCGAGGGAAGGAGGGGAGCTGTTTTTT. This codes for CASSLAREGGELFF.

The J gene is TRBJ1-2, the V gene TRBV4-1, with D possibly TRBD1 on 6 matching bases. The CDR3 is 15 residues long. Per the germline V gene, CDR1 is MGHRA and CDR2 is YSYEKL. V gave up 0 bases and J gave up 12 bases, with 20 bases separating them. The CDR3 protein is CASSQDLYPVGGDTF. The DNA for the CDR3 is TGCGCCAGCAGCCAAGACCTCTACCCGGTCGGGGGCGACACCTTC.

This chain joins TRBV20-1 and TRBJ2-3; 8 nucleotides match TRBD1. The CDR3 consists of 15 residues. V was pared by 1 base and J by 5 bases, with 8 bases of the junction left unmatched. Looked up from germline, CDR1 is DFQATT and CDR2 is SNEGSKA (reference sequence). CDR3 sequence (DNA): TGCAGTGCTAGAGGCCGAGGACAGGGTTTAGATACGCAGTATTTT. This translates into CSARGRGQGLDTQYF.

CDR3 protein: CASTILAGELFF. CDR3 coding DNA: TGTGCCAGCACCATTCTAGCCGGGGAGCTGTTTTTT. The chain employs TRBV12-3 or TRBV12-4 and TRBJ2-2; D unresolved. The CDR3 length is 12 residues. Trimming took 7 bases from V and 6 from J, leaving 9 bases between them.

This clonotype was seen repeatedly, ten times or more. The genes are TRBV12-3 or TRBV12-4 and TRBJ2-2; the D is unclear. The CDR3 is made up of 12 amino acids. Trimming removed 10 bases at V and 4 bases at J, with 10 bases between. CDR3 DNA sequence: TGTGCCACCCTCCTCCCCACCGGGGAGCTGTTTTTT. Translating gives CATLLPTGELFF.

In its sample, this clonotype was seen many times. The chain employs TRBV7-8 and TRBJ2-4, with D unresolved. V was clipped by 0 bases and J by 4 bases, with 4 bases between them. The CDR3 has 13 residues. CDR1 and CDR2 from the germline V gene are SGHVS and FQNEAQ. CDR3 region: CASSLAPKNIQYF. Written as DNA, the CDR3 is TGTGCCAGCAGCTTAGCGCCAAAAAACATTCAGTACTTC. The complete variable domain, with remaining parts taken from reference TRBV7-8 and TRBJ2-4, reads GAGVSQSPRYKVAKRGQDVALRCDPISGHVSLFWYQQALGQGPEFLTYFQNEAQLDKSGLPSDRFFAERPEGSVSTLKIQRTQQEDSAVYLCASSLAPKNIQYFGAGTRLSVL.

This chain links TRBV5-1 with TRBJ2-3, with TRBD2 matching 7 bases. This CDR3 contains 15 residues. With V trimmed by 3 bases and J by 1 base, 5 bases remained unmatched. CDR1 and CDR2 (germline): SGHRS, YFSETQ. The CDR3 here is CASSWGTIRTDTQYF. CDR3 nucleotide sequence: TGCGCCAGCAGCTGGGGGACTATTCGCACAGATACGCAGTATTTT.

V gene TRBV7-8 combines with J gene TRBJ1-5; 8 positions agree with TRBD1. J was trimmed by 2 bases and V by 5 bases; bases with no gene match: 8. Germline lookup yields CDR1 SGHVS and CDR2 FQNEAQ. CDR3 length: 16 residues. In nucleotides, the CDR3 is TGTGCCAGCAGCACAGACAGGGGATGGGGCAATCAGCCCCAGCATTTT. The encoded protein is CASSTDRGWGNQPQHF.